The 18 T cell receptor beta chains below all came from one sample that was sequenced in a study of blood T cells in healthy people across ages. Next came a second PCR, run for about 7 to 12 cycles, which used a sample-barcoded 5' primer along with a J-beta primer mix. TCRdb re-derived calls from the 5' RACE reads in MiXCR, one entry per CDR3 protein. The data contain around 750,000 distinct CDR3 sequences, approximately 53% of them singletons. The sample consisted of blood. The source is a man older than 75 in good health.

This clonotype came up once. The chain carries TRBV27 and TRBJ2-1; D possibly matches TRBD1 or TRBD2 (5 bases each). V gave up 8 bases and J gave up 13 bases, with 27 bases separating them. The CDR3 sequence is 15 residues long. CDR1 and CDR2 from the germline V gene are MNHEY and SMNVEV (reference sequence). This chain's CDR3 is CASGGLPRRQETQFF. CDR3 nucleotides: TGTGCCAGCGGGGGTCTGCCTAGACGTCAGGAGACCCAGTTCTTC.

V usage is TRBV28 and J usage is TRBJ2-6; D is possibly TRBD2 (5 bases). The CDR3 spans 14 residues. Germline loops: CDR1 MDHEN, CDR2 SYDVKM. Between the trimmed V and J ends, which lost 5 bases and 0 bases, there was a span of 5 bases. The CDR3 coding sequence is TGTGCCAGCAGTGACTACTCTGGGGCCAACGTCCTGACTTTC. This codes for CASSDYSGANVLTF.

This clonotype was seen a handful of times. The chain is built from TRBV15 and TRBJ2-3; D is perhaps TRBD1 (5 bases). CDR1 and CDR2 from the germline V gene are LNHNV and YYDKDF (reference sequence). This CDR3 is built from 12 residues. V was pared by 4 bases and J by 5 bases, with 7 bases between. The CDR3 is CATSTQGDTQYF. The CDR3 DNA reads TGTGCCACCAGCACTCAGGGAGATACGCAGTATTTT.

The chain couples TRBV9 to TRBJ2-7, with D uncertain. The germline V and J ends were trimmed by 4 bases and 2 bases, with 10 bases remaining between them. This CDR3 region has 13 residues. Germline CDR1 reads SGDLS; CDR2 reads YYNGEE. In DNA, the CDR3 is TGTGCCAGCAGCCCGTGGCCTACCTACGAGCAGTACTTC. Translated, it gives CASSPWPTYEQYF.

The chain couples TRBV25-1 to TRBJ2-1; tentatively, D is TRBD1 or TRBD2 (5 bases each). The CDR3 consists of 14 residues. Trimming removed 3 bases at V and 5 bases at J, with 11 bases between. Germline assignment: CDR1 MGHDK and CDR2 SYGVNS. In DNA form, the CDR3 reads TGTGCCAGCAGTGATCCGGGGCGACACAATGAGCAGTTCTTC. Its translation: CASSDPGRHNEQFF.

This clonotype was seen more than once but under ten times. The chain joins TRBV6-6 to TRBJ2-3, with 9 bases matching TRBD2. Looked up from germline, CDR1 is MNHNY and CDR2 is SVGAGI (reference sequence). The CDR3 is made up of 17 amino acids. With V trimmed by 7 bases and J by 14 bases, 25 bases remained unmatched. This CDR3 reads CASTLAIAGVIERYAYF. The CDR3 nucleotides are TGTGCCAGCACCCTAGCGATAGCGGGAGTAATTGAAAGATACGCGTATTTT.

The V call is TRBV7-9, the J call TRBJ1-1; D is unresolved. Trimming removed 5 bases at V and 1 base at J, with 8 bases between. Per the germline V gene, CDR1 is SEHNR and CDR2 is FQNEAQ (reference sequence). The CDR3 has 13 residues. The CDR3 region has the DNA TGTGCCAGCAGCCCACAAGAGAACACTGAAGCTTTCTTT. Its translation is CASSPQENTEAFF.

CDR3 sequence (DNA): TGCAGTGCTAGAGATCTCCCCCTCCCGGGTGAAATTGGAGATACGCAGTATTTT. It translates to CSARDLPLPGEIGDTQYF. This sequence joins TRBV20-1 and TRBJ2-3; D is unclear. With 0 bases removed from V and 5 bases from J, the gap between germline ends came to 24 bases. Germline CDR1 reads DFQATT; CDR2 reads SNEGSKA (reference sequence). CDR3 length: 18 residues.

Comment on this clonotype: A read error may explain this, as a much larger clone is one base away. The rearrangement links TRBV24-1 to TRBJ2-3; a possible D gene is TRBD2 (5 bases). This CDR3 is 14 amino acids long. Per germline, CDR1 KGHDR and CDR2 SFDVKD. CDR3 residues: CAASDPLTPGYAYF. CDR3 sequence (DNA): TGTGCCGCCAGTGATCCCCTGACTCCGGGATACGCGTATTTT.

For the CDR3, the DNA is TGTGCCAGCAGTCACTACTTGACAGCGAACACTGAAGCTTTCTTT. Amino acid sequence: CASSHYLTANTEAFF. This chain links TRBV11-2 with TRBJ1-1, with D tentatively TRBD1 (5 bases). Trimming left V 6 bases short and J 1 base short, with 15 bases between. CDR1 and CDR2 from the germline V gene are SGHAT and FQNNGV. The CDR3 runs to 15 residues.

This chain uses TRBV3-1 with TRBJ1-2; a possible D gene is TRBD1 (5 bases). Trimming took off 8 bases at V and 6 bases at J, with 19 bases between the two ends. Per the germline V gene, CDR1 is LGHDT and CDR2 is YNNKEL (reference sequence). This CDR3 is 14 amino acids long. The CDR3 reads CASGELIPGHGYTF. Here the CDR3 DNA reads TGTGCCAGCGGGGAGCTGATACCGGGGCATGGCTACACCTTC.

The chain carries TRBV6-6 and TRBJ2-2; D may be TRBD1 (6 bases). This CDR3 is 16 amino acids long. The germline V and J ends were trimmed by 2 bases and 4 bases, with 14 bases remaining between them. CDR1 is MNHNY and CDR2 is SVGAGI in the germline V gene (reference sequence). The CDR3 DNA is TGTGCCAGCAGTTACCCCAGGGGATCGGGCACCGGGGAGCTGTTTTTT. Translated: CASSYPRGSGTGELFF.

This clonotype was found a few times. The CDR3 sequence: CSVKGLALSTDTQYF. CDR3 coding DNA: TGCAGCGTGAAGGGACTAGCGCTGAGCACAGATACGCAGTATTTT. The rearrangement uses TRBV29-1 and TRBJ2-3; 10 bases are a match to TRBD2. V lost 6 bases to trimming and J lost 0 bases; unmatched junction nucleotides: 6. Germline V gives CDR1 SQVTM, CDR2 ANQGSEA. There are 15 residues in the CDR3.

V and J are TRBV7-9 and TRBJ2-7; TRBD1 might be the D (5 bases). The germline V gene encodes CDR1 SEHNR and CDR2 FQNEAQ (reference sequence). The CDR3 is made up of 16 amino acids. The V gene lost 0 bases and the J gene lost 5 bases, with 17 bases spanning the gap. The CDR3 reads CASSLALAGLTDEQYF. CDR3 coding DNA: TGTGCCAGCAGCTTAGCGCTGGCAGGGCTTACGGACGAGCAGTACTTC.

This clonotype turned up a few times. The chain has TRBV12-3 or TRBV12-4 and TRBJ2-1; 8 bases line up with TRBD1. The CDR3 runs to 15 residues. V shed 1 base and J 6 bases; nucleotides not matched to a gene: 5. CDR3 sequence (DNA): TGTGCCAGCAGTTTAGGACAGGGGAACCTCAATGAGCAGTTCTTC. This sequence encodes CASSLGQGNLNEQFF.

In its sample, this clonotype was seen a few times. The chain carries TRBV5-1 and TRBJ2-7; the match to TRBD1 covers 7 bases. This CDR3 region has 15 residues. Germline V gene data show CDR1 as SGHRS and CDR2 as YFSETQ. V was clipped by 0 bases and J by 3 bases; unmatched bases: 6. The CDR3 sequence is CASSLGGQANYEQYF. The CDR3, as DNA: TGCGCCAGCAGCTTGGGAGGACAGGCAAACTACGAGCAGTACTTC.

The table lists this clonotype with a count of one. The chain combines TRBV20-1 with TRBJ2-3, with D perhaps TRBD1 (6 bases). The V end lost 6 bases, the J end lost 14 bases, and 30 bases lay between the germline ends. The CDR3 runs 15 residues. Germline values: CDR1 DFQATT, CDR2 SNEGSKA (reference sequence). CDR3 loop: CSALRSGTEQGYAYF. CDR3 DNA sequence: TGCAGTGCCTTGCGCTCAGGGACGGAACAGGGATACGCGTATTTT.

This clonotype was counted only a few times. V and J are TRBV13 and TRBJ2-3; D not resolved. The V gene's germline CDR1 is PRHDT and CDR2 FYEKMQ (reference sequence). V lost 0 bases, J lost 2 bases, and 6 bases lay in between. The CDR3 covers 14 residues. The CDR3 bases are TGTGCCAGCAGCTTAGGGACAAACACAGATACGCAGTATTTT. Translating it yields CASSLGTNTDTQYF.